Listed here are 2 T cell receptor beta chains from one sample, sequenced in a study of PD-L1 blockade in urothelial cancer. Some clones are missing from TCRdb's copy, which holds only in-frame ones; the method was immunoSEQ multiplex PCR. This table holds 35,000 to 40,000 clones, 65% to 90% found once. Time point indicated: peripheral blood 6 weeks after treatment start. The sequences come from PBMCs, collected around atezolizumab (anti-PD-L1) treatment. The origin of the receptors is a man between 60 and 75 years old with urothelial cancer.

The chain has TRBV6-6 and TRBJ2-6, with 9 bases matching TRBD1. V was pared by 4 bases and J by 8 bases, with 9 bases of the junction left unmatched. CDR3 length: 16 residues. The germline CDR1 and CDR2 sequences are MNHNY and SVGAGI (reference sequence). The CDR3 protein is CASSSRRQGGTNVLTF. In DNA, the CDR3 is TGTGCCAGCAGTTCTCGGAGACAGGGGGGGACCAACGTCCTGACTTTC.

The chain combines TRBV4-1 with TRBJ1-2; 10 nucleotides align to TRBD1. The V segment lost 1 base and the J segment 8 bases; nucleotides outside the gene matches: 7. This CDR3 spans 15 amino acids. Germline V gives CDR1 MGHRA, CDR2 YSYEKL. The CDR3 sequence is CASSQVQGQGTGYTF. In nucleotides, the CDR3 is TGCGCCAGCAGCCAAGTCCAGGGACAGGGGACCGGCTACACCTTC.